Listed here are 28 T cell receptor beta chains from one sample, sequenced in a study of blood T cell repertoires in COVID-19. Assay used: immunoSEQ multiplex PCR; TCRdb lists only in-frame clones, some missing. The table has hundreds of thousands of clones, approximately 90% seen once. The specimen was PBMCs or T cells enriched from blood (not recorded which). The receptors were sampled from a woman in her fifties or sixties in a cohort exposed to, infected with or recovered from COVID-19 (not recorded which).

This chain uses TRBV19 with TRBJ2-1, with TRBD2 as a possible D gene (7 bases). Per germline, CDR1 LNHDA and CDR2 SQIVND (reference sequence). Trimming shortened V by 3 bases and J by 4 bases, and 13 bases separated the two germline ends. This CDR3 contains 15 residues. CDR3 in amino acids: CASSIQQGGYNEQFF. CDR3 DNA sequence: TGTGCCAGTAGTATTCAACAGGGAGGGTACAATGAGCAGTTCTTC.

This chain links TRBV5-6 with TRBJ2-7, with TRBD1 as a possible D gene (5 bases). Germline lookup yields CDR1 SGHDT and CDR2 YYEEEE. This CDR3 comprises 15 residues. V was trimmed by 0 bases and J by 2 bases, leaving 12 bases between them. CDR3 sequence (DNA): TGTGCCAGCAGCTTGGCCATCCAGGGAACCTACGAGCAGTACTTC. Its protein is CASSLAIQGTYEQYF.

The chain carries TRBV3-1 (or the pseudogene TRBV3-2) and TRBJ2-5; the match to TRBD2 covers 7 bases. CDR1 LGHDT and CDR2 YNNKEL come from the germline V gene (reference sequence). The J segment lost 2 bases and the V segment lost 6 bases, leaving 3 bases of the junction unmatched. The CDR3 covers 13 residues. The chain's CDR3 is CASRRLAQETQYF. DNA of the CDR3: TGTGCCAGCAGGAGACTAGCACAAGAGACCCAGTACTTC.

Note on this clone: This sample also contains other DNA sequences that code for the same CDR3. The chain employs TRBV7-9 and TRBJ2-1; TRBD1 matches 11 bases. The germline V gene has CDR1 SEHNR and CDR2 FQNEAQ (reference sequence). The CDR3 is made up of 15 amino acids. V lost 5 bases to trimming and J lost 3 bases; unmatched junction nucleotides: 3. CDR3 sequence (DNA): TGTGCCAGCAGCCCCGGGACAGGGGGCTACAATGAGCAGTTCTTC. Translated, it gives CASSPGTGGYNEQFF.

In nucleotides, the CDR3 is TGTGCCAGCAGCCAACCGGGGGGTGGGCAGTTCTTC. It codes for CASSQPGGGQFF. V is TRBV7-2 and J is TRBJ2-1; 7 positions agree with TRBD2. Germline V gene lookup returns CDR1 SGHTA and CDR2 FQGNSA. This CDR3 comprises 12 residues. V lost 5 bases to trimming and J lost 12 bases; unmatched junction nucleotides: 7.

This chain links TRBV27 with TRBJ2-7; D gene unclear. CDR3 length: 16 amino acids. The ends were cut back, 2 bases at V and 2 bases at J, with 16 bases in the middle. In germline, CDR1 is MNHEY, CDR2 SMNVEV (reference sequence). The CDR3, as DNA: TGTGCCAGCAGTTTAAGATTGGTCAGAACCCCCTACGAGCAGTACTTC. Its translation: CASSLRLVRTPYEQYF.

The chain carries TRBV27 and TRBJ1-2, with a possible D match to TRBD1 (5 bases). The length of the CDR3 is 15 residues. Germline-derived CDR1 and CDR2 are MNHEY and SMNVEV (reference sequence). V lost 7 bases to trimming and J lost 2 bases, with 17 bases between them. CDR3 DNA: TGTGCCAGCACCTCTGTGGAAAAGGGGAACTATGGCTACACCTTC. It encodes CASTSVEKGNYGYTF.

The chain carries TRBV19 and TRBJ2-2, with 8 bases fitting TRBD1. From germline, CDR1 is LNHDA and CDR2 SQIVND (reference sequence). Trimming removed 4 bases from V and 7 bases from J; junction bases left unmatched: 8. This CDR3 comprises 15 residues. The CDR3 spells CASSTMDRVNGELFF. The CDR3 DNA sequence: TGTGCCAGTAGTACAATGGACAGGGTTAACGGGGAGCTGTTTTTT.

The rearrangement uses TRBV7-3 and TRBJ2-1; no clear D gene. Trimming removed 5 bases from V and 0 bases from J, with 11 bases in between. The CDR3 sequence is 15 residues long. Looked up from germline, CDR1 is SGHTA and CDR2 is FQGTGA. The CDR3 loop reads CASSIHLSSYNEQFF. The CDR3 nucleotides are TGTGCCAGCAGCATCCACTTAAGCTCCTACAATGAGCAGTTCTTC.

The V and J genes are TRBV2 and TRBJ2-7; weak D call: TRBD2 (6 bases). Germline values: CDR1 SNHLY, CDR2 FYNNEI. This CDR3 is 14 amino acids long. Between the trimmed V and J ends, which lost 4 bases and 0 bases, there was a span of 10 bases. The CDR3 nucleotides are TGTGCCAGCAGTGGAACTAGCAGCTCCTACGAGCAGTACTTC. Its translation: CASSGTSSSYEQYF.

The V gene is TRBV7-2, the J gene TRBJ2-7; 7 positions agree with TRBD2. This CDR3 is built from 15 residues. Germline V gene sequence: CDR1 SGHTA, CDR2 FQGNSA. J lost 0 bases, V lost 2 bases, and 4 bases had no gene match. The CDR3 nucleotides are TGTGCCAGCAGCTTACAGGGAGGGGTCTCCTACGAGCAGTACTTC. Residues: CASSLQGGVSYEQYF.

J is TRBJ2-1 and V is TRBV6-4, with D perhaps matching TRBD2 (6 bases). V dropped 0 bases and J dropped 3 bases, with 6 bases sitting between them. Germline CDR1 MRHNA, CDR2 SNTAGT. There are 14 residues in the CDR3. The CDR3 protein is CASSDSSGYNEQFF. The DNA for the CDR3 is TGTGCCAGCAGTGACTCTAGCGGCTACAATGAGCAGTTCTTC.

The J gene is TRBJ1-2, the V gene TRBV18; D possibly corresponds to TRBD1 (6 bases). With 6 bases removed from V and 6 bases from J, the gap between germline ends came to 17 bases. The CDR3 loop spans 14 amino acids. CDR1 is KGHSH and CDR2 is LQKENI in the germline V gene. The CDR3 protein is CASSHNQGSDGYTF. CDR3 sequence (DNA): TGTGCCAGCTCTCATAACCAGGGGTCGGATGGCTACACCTTC. Full variable domain (rest looked up from reference TRBV18 and TRBJ1-2): NAGVMQNPRHLVRRRGQEARLRCSPMKGHSHVYWYRQLPEEGLKFMVYLQKENIIDESGMPKERFSAEFPKEGPSILRIQQVVRGDSAAYFCASSHNQGSDGYTFGSGTRLTVV.

The gene calls are TRBV28 and TRBJ1-4, with TRBD1 as a possible D gene (5 bases). Germline CDR1 and CDR2: MDHEN and SYDVKM. The CDR3 sequence is 16 residues long. The ends were cut back, 5 bases at V and 0 bases at J, with 13 bases in the middle. This CDR3 reads CASSPPGTATNEKLFF. The CDR3, as DNA: TGTGCCAGCAGTCCCCCCGGGACTGCAACTAATGAAAAACTGTTTTTT.

V usage is TRBV24-1 and J usage is TRBJ2-3; 7 bases are shared with TRBD1. The CDR3 has 15 residues. V trimming: 9 bases; J trimming: 0 bases; junction bases outside the gene matches: 8. CDR1 KGHDR and CDR2 SFDVKD come from the germline V gene. CDR3 nucleotide sequence: TGTGCCACCGCTCTAGGGACAGCTAGCACAGATACGCAGTATTTT. This encodes CATALGTASTDTQYF.

This clone appeared once. The V gene is TRBV7-8, the J gene TRBJ1-1; D is ambiguous. The length of the CDR3 is 17 residues. Trimming left V 1 base short and J 1 base short, with 16 bases between. In germline, CDR1 is SGHVS, CDR2 FQNEAQ. CDR3 bases: TGTGCCAGCAGCTTAGGATCGGTCGGGATCGGGAACACTGAAGCTTTCTTT. As protein: CASSLGSVGIGNTEAFF.

The chain joins TRBV7-2 to TRBJ2-1; perhaps TRBD2 as D (5 bases). CDR1 SGHTA and CDR2 FQGNSA come from the germline V gene. There are 13 residues in the CDR3. V shed 2 bases and J shed 4 bases, with 6 bases lying between them. The CDR3 DNA sequence: TGTGCCAGCAGCTTACGGGGATACAATGAGCAGTTCTTC. Protein sequence: CASSLRGYNEQFF.

The gene calls are TRBV7-9 and TRBJ1-1; TRBD1 agrees at 9 bases. The length of the CDR3 is 16 residues. CDR1 and CDR2 from the germline V gene are SEHNR and FQNEAQ (reference sequence). V trimming: 6 bases; J trimming: 6 bases; junction bases outside the gene matches: 14. CDR3 sequence: CASSYREPGQGSEAFF. In nucleotides, the CDR3 is TGTGCCAGCAGTTACCGGGAACCGGGACAGGGTTCTGAAGCTTTCTTT.

This clone was found a few times. The V gene is TRBV28, the J gene TRBJ2-1, with 12 nucleotides matching TRBD2. The germline V gene encodes CDR1 MDHEN and CDR2 SYDVKM. The CDR3 extends over 16 amino acids. The ends lost 5 bases at V and 7 bases at J; junction bases unmatched: 9. CDR3 amino acids: CASSPGTSGWGNEQFF. Written as DNA, the CDR3 is TGTGCCAGCAGTCCCGGGACTAGCGGGTGGGGGAATGAGCAGTTCTTC.

The chain carries TRBV7-2 and TRBJ2-1; 7 bases match TRBD1. The CDR3 loop spans 15 amino acids. J gave up 4 bases and V 0 bases, and 3 bases lay outside the gene matches. Germline-derived CDR1 and CDR2 are SGHTA and FQGNSA. The chain's CDR3 is CASSLAVRGYNEQFF. The CDR3 DNA reads TGTGCCAGCAGCTTAGCGGTCAGGGGGTACAATGAGCAGTTCTTC.

This chain links TRBV19 with TRBJ1-6; no clear D gene. The CDR3 is 13 residues long. Trimming left V 5 bases short and J 10 bases short, with 12 bases between. Germline assignment: CDR1 LNHDA and CDR2 SQIVND (reference sequence). The CDR3 spells CASSLPEFSPLHF. In nucleotides, the CDR3 is TGTGCCAGTAGTCTCCCGGAGTTCTCACCCCTCCACTTT.

The DNA of the CDR3 is TGTGCCTGGGGGACTGCGGTCTACGAGCAGTACTTC. This encodes CAWGTAVYEQYF. This chain links TRBV30 with TRBJ2-7; tentative D call: TRBD2 (6 bases). Per the germline V gene, CDR1 is GTSNPN and CDR2 is SVGIG (reference sequence). V dropped 5 bases and J dropped 3 bases, with 11 bases sitting between them. The CDR3 is 12 amino acids.

This chain uses TRBV7-9 with TRBJ2-1; a weak D match, TRBD1 (6 bases). Trimming left V 11 bases short and J 4 bases short, with 21 bases between. This CDR3 spans 15 amino acids. Germline assignment: CDR1 SEHNR and CDR2 FQNEAQ (reference sequence). This CDR3 is CACRVWDNDYNEQFF. The CDR3 nucleotides read TGTGCCTGCCGAGTGTGGGACAACGATTACAATGAGCAGTTCTTC.

V is TRBV9 and J is TRBJ2-7; TRBD1 aligns across 7 bases. The V segment lost 3 bases and the J segment 3 bases; nucleotides outside the gene matches: 6. This CDR3 region has 14 residues. Germline loops: CDR1 SGDLS, CDR2 YYNGEE. CDR3: CASSETGDYYEQYF. The CDR3 coding sequence is TGTGCCAGCAGCGAAACAGGGGATTACTACGAGCAGTACTTC.

The genes are TRBV29-1 and TRBJ2-2, with D possibly being TRBD1 (5 bases). The length of the CDR3 is 13 residues. Germline V lookup: CDR1 SQVTM, CDR2 ANQGSEA. The ends were cut back, 6 bases at V and 3 bases at J, with 11 bases in the middle. CDR3 sequence: CSVQTGDTGELFF. CDR3 nucleotides: TGCAGCGTCCAAACAGGCGACACCGGGGAGCTGTTTTTT.

The chain joins TRBV6-5 to TRBJ1-2; D call uncertain. The V end lost 8 bases, the J end lost 3 bases, and 13 bases lay between the germline ends. Germline loops: CDR1 MNHEY, CDR2 SVGAGI. The CDR3 length is 13 residues. CDR3 nucleotide sequence: TGTGCCAGCGTGGCGGGGAACGACTATGGCTACACCTTC. This codes for CASVAGNDYGYTF.

The rearrangement joins TRBV30 to TRBJ2-3; 7 bases align to TRBD2. Germline V lookup: CDR1 GTSNPN, CDR2 SVGIG (reference sequence). The CDR3 extends over 16 amino acids. Losses at the gene ends were 1 base for V and 0 bases for J; bases not matched to a gene: 7. Here the CDR3 DNA reads TGTGCCTGGAGTGCGGGACTACTACTTAGCACAGATACGCAGTATTTT. This translates into CAWSAGLLLSTDTQYF.

V gene TRBV25-1 combines with J gene TRBJ2-3; 10 bases map to TRBD2. This CDR3 contains 14 residues. CDR1 and CDR2 (germline): MGHDK, SYGVNS. Unmatched junction bases numbered 9, after V lost 7 bases and J lost 8 bases. CDR3 sequence: CASTASGSIGTQYF. In DNA form, the CDR3 reads TGTGCCAGCACGGCTAGCGGGAGTATAGGTACGCAGTATTTT.